The rows below give T cell receptor beta chains drawn from one sample of a study of shared clonotypes between healthy human individuals. Method: immunoSEQ multiplex PCR; TCRdb's copy keeps in-frame clones and lacks some. The data contain roughly 2.2 million clones, 85% to 95% of them singletons. Sequenced sample: naive CD4+ T cells from PBMCs. The origin of the receptors is a man younger than 35 in good health. Some clones in this sample may be carry-over from other donors' samples. CDR3s include the opening cysteine and the closing phenylalanine or tryptophan. The D gene is left open where the match is weak. Clone size appears in some rows only: once, few, many, or a class for an expanded clone.

abundance: NA
j_gene: TRBJ2-3
v_gene: TRBV7-3
d_gene: NA
CDR3aa: CASSLMGDSPDTQYF
CDR3nt: TGTGCCAGCAGCTTAATGGGGGATAGCCCAGATACGCAGTATTTT

abundance: NA
j_gene: TRBJ1-1
v_gene: TRBV9
d_gene: NA
CDR3aa: CASSSRTGTEAFF
CDR3nt: TGTGCCAGCAGCTCTAGGACGGGAACTGAAGCTTTCTTT

abundance: NA
j_gene: TRBJ2-3
v_gene: TRBV29-1
d_gene: NA
CDR3aa: CSVTVWDFSTDTQYF
CDR3nt: TGCAGCGTTACGGTTTGGGACTTCTCCACAGATACGCAGTATTTT

abundance: NA
j_gene: TRBJ2-7
v_gene: TRBV28
d_gene: TRBD2
CDR3aa: CASSFGRGGYEQYF
CDR3nt: TGTGCCAGCAGTTTCGGCCGGGGGGGGTACGAGCAGTACTTC

abundance: once
j_gene: TRBJ2-3
v_gene: TRBV4-3
d_gene: NA
CDR3aa: CASSHTDWFGTDTQYF
CDR3nt: TGCGCCAGCAGCCATACGGACTGGTTTGGCACAGATACGCAGTATTTT

abundance: NA
j_gene: TRBJ2-6
v_gene: TRBV30
d_gene: NA
CDR3aa: CAWSRALGANVLTF
CDR3nt: TGTGCCTGGAGTAGGGCTCTGGGGGCCAACGTCCTGACTTTC

abundance: NA
j_gene: TRBJ2-2
v_gene: TRBV2
d_gene: NA
CDR3aa: CASRTGNTGELFF
CDR3nt: TGTGCCAGCAGGACAGGGAACACCGGGGAGCTGTTTTTT

abundance: NA
j_gene: TRBJ2-1
v_gene: TRBV19
d_gene: NA
CDR3aa: CASSRQLSSYNEQFF
CDR3nt: TGTGCCAGTAGCAGGCAGCTGAGCTCCTACAATGAGCAGTTCTTC

abundance: NA
j_gene: TRBJ2-5
v_gene: TRBV18
d_gene: NA
CDR3aa: CASSTSSEETQYF
CDR3nt: TGTGCCAGCTCGACAAGTAGCGAAGAGACCCAGTACTTC

abundance: NA
j_gene: TRBJ1-5
v_gene: TRBV5-5
d_gene: NA
CDR3aa: CASSATIDQPQHF
CDR3nt: TGTGCCAGCAGCGCCACTATAGATCAGCCCCAGCATTTT

abundance: NA
j_gene: TRBJ2-7
v_gene: TRBV7-2
d_gene: TRBD1
CDR3aa: CASSLVSGGGQVSLGQYF
CDR3nt: TGTGCCAGCAGCTTAGTTTCGGGTGGGGGACAGGTTTCGTTGGGGCAGTACTTC

abundance: NA
j_gene: TRBJ1-3
v_gene: TRBV28
d_gene: NA
CDR3aa: CASSPRWLGNTIYF
CDR3nt: TGTGCCAGCAGTCCGCGGTGGTTGGGAAACACCATATATTTT

abundance: NA
j_gene: TRBJ2-7
v_gene: TRBV7-9
d_gene: NA
CDR3aa: CASSLAGSRYEQYF
CDR3nt: TGTGCCAGCAGCTTAGCGGGTAGCAGGTACGAGCAGTACTTC

abundance: NA
j_gene: TRBJ2-3
v_gene: TRBV5-1
d_gene: TRBD2
CDR3aa: CASSTGTSGGTDTQYF
CDR3nt: TGCGCCAGCAGCACCGGGACTAGCGGGGGCACAGATACGCAGTATTTT

abundance: NA
j_gene: TRBJ2-6
v_gene: TRBV28
d_gene: NA
CDR3aa: CASSGGSGANVLTF
CDR3nt: TGTGCCAGCAGTGGGGGCTCTGGGGCCAACGTCCTGACTTTC

abundance: NA
j_gene: TRBJ2-3
v_gene: TRBV30
d_gene: TRBD2
CDR3aa: CAWMVYREGLDTQYF
CDR3nt: TGTGCCTGGATGGTGTACCGGGAGGGGTTAGATACGCAGTATTTT

abundance: NA
j_gene: TRBJ1-5
v_gene: TRBV18
d_gene: NA
CDR3aa: CASSPSRGQPQHF
CDR3nt: TGTGCCAGCTCACCAAGTCGGGGTCAGCCCCAGCATTTT

abundance: NA
j_gene: TRBJ2-1
v_gene: TRBV28
d_gene: NA
CDR3aa: CASRPPRRQDNEQFF
CDR3nt: TGTGCCAGCAGACCCCCCCGTAGACAGGACAATGAGCAGTTCTTC

abundance: NA
j_gene: TRBJ1-2
v_gene: TRBV27
d_gene: NA
CDR3aa: CARTRYGYTF
CDR3nt: TGTGCCAGAACCCGCTATGGCTACACCTTC

abundance: NA
j_gene: TRBJ2-7
v_gene: TRBV7-5
d_gene: NA
CDR3aa: CARSLAPPDPSYEQYF
CDR3nt: TGTGCCAGAAGCTTAGCACCTCCGGACCCCTCCTACGAGCAGTACTTC

abundance: NA
j_gene: TRBJ2-2
v_gene: TRBV7-6
d_gene: NA
CDR3aa: CASSSLAAGELFF
CDR3nt: TGTGCCAGCAGCTCGCTAGCTGCCGGGGAGCTGTTTTTT

abundance: once
j_gene: TRBJ2-1
v_gene: TRBV11-2
d_gene: TRBD2
CDR3aa: CASSTGLAGVLYNEQFF
CDR3nt: TGTGCCAGCAGCACCGGACTAGCGGGAGTTTTATACAATGAGCAGTTCTTC

abundance: NA
j_gene: TRBJ1-4
v_gene: TRBV28
d_gene: TRBD1
CDR3aa: CASSFDRGATNEKLFF
CDR3nt: TGTGCCAGCAGTTTTGACAGGGGTGCAACTAATGAAAAACTGTTTTTT

abundance: NA
j_gene: TRBJ2-7
v_gene: TRBV11-2
d_gene: TRBD2
CDR3aa: CASSSPSGRAHEQYF
CDR3nt: TGTGCCAGCAGCTCCCCTAGCGGGAGGGCCCACGAGCAGTACTTC

abundance: NA
j_gene: TRBJ1-4
v_gene: TRBV27
d_gene: TRBD1
CDR3aa: CASSPHPRGGQGAGEKLFF
CDR3nt: TGTGCCAGCAGTCCCCATCCCCGTGGGGGCCAGGGGGCAGGAGAAAAACTGTTTTTT

abundance: NA
j_gene: TRBJ1-1
v_gene: TRBV2
d_gene: NA
CDR3aa: CASSELDPTEAFF
CDR3nt: TGTGCCAGCAGTGAACTAGACCCCACTGAAGCTTTCTTT

abundance: NA
j_gene: TRBJ1-2
v_gene: TRBV18
d_gene: NA
CDR3aa: CASARTSWGYTF
CDR3nt: TGTGCCAGCGCTCGGACAAGTTGGGGCTACACCTTC

abundance: NA
j_gene: TRBJ2-7
v_gene: TRBV5-1
d_gene: TRBD1
CDR3aa: CASSRDSPYEQYF
CDR3nt: TGCGCCAGCAGCCGGGACAGTCCCTACGAGCAGTACTTC

abundance: once
j_gene: TRBJ2-1
v_gene: TRBV4-2
d_gene: TRBD2
CDR3aa: CASSRIAGLYNEQFF
CDR3nt: TGTGCCAGCAGCCGAATAGCGGGCCTTTACAATGAGCAGTTCTTC

abundance: once
j_gene: TRBJ2-7
v_gene: TRBV6-6
d_gene: NA
CDR3aa: CASSSWRVRLSYEQYF
CDR3nt: TGTGCCAGCAGTTCGTGGCGGGTGCGCCTTTCCTACGAGCAGTACTTC

abundance: NA
j_gene: TRBJ1-1
v_gene: TRBV27
d_gene: NA
CDR3aa: CASSPSTGRAFF
CDR3nt: TGTGCCAGCAGCCCTAGTACGGGAAGAGCTTTCTTT

abundance: NA
j_gene: TRBJ2-1
v_gene: TRBV28
d_gene: NA
CDR3aa: CASSPHPPGEQFF
CDR3nt: TGTGCCAGCAGTCCCCATCCGCCCGGGGAGCAGTTCTTC

abundance: once
j_gene: TRBJ1-1
v_gene: TRBV18
d_gene: NA
CDR3aa: CASSPPPGVSTEAFF
CDR3nt: TGTGCCAGCTCACCACCGCCAGGGGTCAGCACTGAAGCTTTCTTT

abundance: NA
j_gene: TRBJ2-1
v_gene: TRBV7-9
d_gene: NA
CDR3aa: CASSLGQYNEQFF
CDR3nt: TGTGCCAGCAGCTTAGGCCAATACAATGAGCAGTTCTTC

abundance: NA
j_gene: TRBJ2-7
v_gene: TRBV28
d_gene: NA
CDR3aa: CASSFMRVPYEQYF
CDR3nt: TGTGCCAGCAGTTTTATGCGGGTTCCCTACGAGCAGTACTTC

abundance: NA
j_gene: TRBJ2-2
v_gene: TRBV10-3
d_gene: NA
CDR3aa: CAISARLVTGNTGELFF
CDR3nt: TGTGCCATCAGTGCCAGACTAGTAACGGGGAACACCGGGGAGCTGTTTTTT

abundance: NA
j_gene: TRBJ2-3
v_gene: TRBV27
d_gene: TRBD2
CDR3aa: CAIGHTSGNTDTQYF
CDR3nt: TGTGCCATTGGGCACACTAGCGGAAACACAGATACGCAGTATTTT

abundance: NA
j_gene: TRBJ2-3
v_gene: TRBV4-1
d_gene: TRBD2
CDR3aa: CASSQGLAGLGDTQYF
CDR3nt: TGCGCCAGCAGCCAAGGACTAGCGGGATTGGGAGATACGCAGTATTTT

abundance: NA
j_gene: TRBJ2-7
v_gene: TRBV28
d_gene: TRBD1
CDR3aa: CATHQQGALDEQYF
CDR3nt: TGTGCCACTCACCAACAGGGGGCGCTGGACGAGCAGTACTTC

abundance: once
j_gene: TRBJ2-1
v_gene: TRBV5-1
d_gene: TRBD2
CDR3aa: CASSLKRTSGSNEQFF
CDR3nt: TGCGCCAGCAGCTTGAAGCGGACTAGCGGGAGCAATGAGCAGTTCTTC

abundance: NA
j_gene: TRBJ2-1
v_gene: TRBV6-1
d_gene: NA
CDR3aa: CASRRVQEAGEQFF
CDR3nt: TGTGCCAGCAGACGAGTTCAGGAGGCGGGTGAGCAGTTCTTC

abundance: NA
j_gene: TRBJ2-6
v_gene: TRBV15
d_gene: TRBD2
CDR3aa: CATSRDGSSGNSGANVLTF
CDR3nt: TGTGCCACCAGCAGAGATGGGTCTAGCGGGAACTCTGGGGCCAACGTCCTGACTTTC

abundance: NA
j_gene: TRBJ2-7
v_gene: TRBV6-6
d_gene: NA
CDR3aa: CASSDARRTYEQYF
CDR3nt: TGTGCCAGCAGTGACGCCAGGAGGACCTACGAGCAGTACTTC

abundance: once
j_gene: TRBJ2-1
v_gene: TRBV2
d_gene: TRBD2
CDR3aa: CASSRTSGDNEQFF
CDR3nt: TGTGCCAGCAGCAGGACTAGCGGGGACAATGAGCAGTTCTTC

abundance: once
j_gene: TRBJ2-5
v_gene: TRBV2
d_gene: TRBD1
CDR3aa: CASGAQGPQETQYF
CDR3nt: TGTGCCAGCGGAGCACAGGGGCCCCAAGAGACCCAGTACTTC

abundance: once
j_gene: TRBJ2-7
v_gene: TRBV5-1
d_gene: NA
CDR3aa: CASSAGTTTGNEQYF
CDR3nt: TGCGCCAGCAGCGCCGGGACAACGACGGGTAACGAGCAGTACTTC

abundance: NA
j_gene: TRBJ2-2
v_gene: TRBV7-2
d_gene: NA
CDR3aa: CASSLGPGELFF
CDR3nt: TGTGCCAGCAGCTTAGGCCCCGGGGAGCTGTTTTTT

abundance: NA
j_gene: TRBJ2-7
v_gene: TRBV7-7
d_gene: NA
CDR3aa: CASSLEAGASYEQYF
CDR3nt: TGTGCCAGCAGCTTAGAGGCAGGGGCCTCCTACGAGCAGTACTTC

abundance: NA
j_gene: TRBJ1-3
v_gene: TRBV5-1
d_gene: NA
CDR3aa: CASSSGSGPPGNTIYF
CDR3nt: TGCGCCAGCAGCTCCGGATCGGGGCCCCCTGGAAACACCATATATTTT

abundance: NA
j_gene: TRBJ2-7
v_gene: TRBV5-6
d_gene: TRBD2
CDR3aa: CASSGGLAVTYEQYF
CDR3nt: TGTGCCAGCAGTGGAGGACTAGCGGTAACCTACGAGCAGTACTTC